These T cell receptor beta chains were read from a single sample in a study of cytomegalovirus exposure and HLA in healthy donors. The data were produced by immunoSEQ multiplex PCR, yet TCRdb's version contains in-frame clones alone and is incomplete. Among some 76,000 clones listed, 94% were seen once. The sample was PBMCs. These receptors were obtained from a woman between 18 and 29 years old in good health and CMV-seronegative. Each CDR3 is given with its conserved first and last residue. The D gene is left open where the match is weak. Only part of the rows carry a size: once, few, many, or a class if the clone is expanded.

V: TRBV5-8; size: once; J: TRBJ2-7; D: TRBD2; DNA: TGTGCCAGCGTCCGGGGAGGGTCTTCCTACGAGCAGTACTTC; CDR3: CASVRGGSSYEQYF
V: TRBV28; size: .; J: TRBJ2-7; D: .; DNA: TGTGCCAGCAGTTTATTACGGGTCTACGAGCAGTACTTC; CDR3: CASSLLRVYEQYF
V: TRBV19; size: .; J: TRBJ2-1; D: TRBD2; DNA: TGTGCCAGTAGTATCCGGACTAGCGGGGGCTCCTACAATGAGCAGTTCTTC; CDR3: CASSIRTSGGSYNEQFF
V: TRBV6-1; size: .; J: TRBJ1-1; D: TRBD1; DNA: TGTGCCAGCAGTGAAATATCCCTCGAGGGGGCGCCGTACACTGAAGCTTTCTTT; CDR3: CASSEISLEGAPYTEAFF
V: TRBV7-2; size: once; J: TRBJ2-7; D: .; DNA: TGTGCCAGCAGCTTAGGGGCTAGCACCGAGCAGTACTTC; CDR3: CASSLGASTEQYF
V: TRBV7-3; size: once; J: TRBJ1-1; D: TRBD1; DNA: TGTGCCAGCAGCTTAAATGCAGGGGGCGCCCCTGAAGCTTTCTTT; CDR3: CASSLNAGGAPEAFF
V: TRBV27; size: .; J: TRBJ2-1; D: TRBD2; DNA: TGTGCCAGCAGTTTATCCTATTTACTAGCGGGAGGGAACAATGAGCAGTTCTTC; CDR3: CASSLSYLLAGGNNEQFF
V: TRBV27; size: .; J: TRBJ1-1; D: .; DNA: TGTGCCAGCGGCAGGGGGAACACTGAAGCTTTCTTT; CDR3: CASGRGNTEAFF
V: TRBV7-9; size: .; J: TRBJ1-2; D: TRBD1; DNA: TGTGCCAGCAGCCTGTCTACAGGGGGGTATGGCTACACCTTC; CDR3: CASSLSTGGYGYTF
V: TRBV4-2; size: .; J: TRBJ2-5; D: TRBD1; DNA: TGTGCCAGCAGCCAACAGGGGGCCCTAGAGGGGTCGAAGACCCAGTACTTC; CDR3: CASSQQGALEGSKTQYF
V: TRBV28; size: .; J: TRBJ2-7; D: .; DNA: TGTGCCAGCAGTTTCGCACTTCACTACGAGCAGTACTTC; CDR3: CASSFALHYEQYF
V: TRBV6-4; size: .; J: TRBJ2-2; D: .; DNA: TGTGCCAGCAAACAGGAGCCGACGAACACCGGGGAGCTGTTTTTT; CDR3: CASKQEPTNTGELFF
V: TRBV5-4; size: .; J: TRBJ1-4; D: .; DNA: TGTGCCAGCAGCCGACGGCGGGACGGTGAAAAACTGTTTTTT; CDR3: CASSRRRDGEKLFF
V: TRBV28; size: .; J: TRBJ1-1; D: .; DNA: TGTGCCAGCAGGAAAGGGGGAGTGAACACTGAAGCTTTCTTT; CDR3: CASRKGGVNTEAFF
V: TRBV7-2; size: .; J: TRBJ1-6; D: .; DNA: TGTGCCAGCAGCTCCTGGGCACAGCTCTATAATTCACCCCTCCACTTT; CDR3: CASSSWAQLYNSPLHF
V: TRBV30; size: .; J: TRBJ2-7; D: .; DNA: TGTGCCTGGAGTGAGGAGCTCAACGAGCAGTACTTC; CDR3: CAWSEELNEQYF
V: TRBV9; size: .; J: TRBJ1-2; D: .; DNA: TGTGCCAGCAGCTCTCAGGGTCCTCGGCATCTTGGCTACACCTTC; CDR3: CASSSQGPRHLGYTF
V: TRBV27; size: once; J: TRBJ1-5; D: .; DNA: TGTGCCAGCAGTTGGGGAGGAAGGGAACAGCCCCAGCATTTT; CDR3: CASSWGGREQPQHF
V: TRBV7-8; size: .; J: TRBJ2-1; D: TRBD2; DNA: TGTGCCAACCAGCTTAGTGGGGAGGGTGAGCAGTTCTTC; CDR3: CANQLSGEGEQFF
V: TRBV29-1; size: .; J: TRBJ2-3; D: TRBD2; DNA: TGCAGCGTTGATGTAGCGGGGAAAGATACGCAGTATTTT; CDR3: CSVDVAGKDTQYF
V: TRBV29-1; size: .; J: TRBJ1-3; D: .; DNA: TGCAGCGGGAGTGAGGACAACTCTGGAAGGCTATATTTT; CDR3: CSGSEDNSGRLYF
V: TRBV15; size: .; J: TRBJ2-7; D: TRBD2; DNA: TGTGCCACCAGCAGAGCCAGCGGGAGTCCCAGCTACGAGCAGTACTTC; CDR3: CATSRASGSPSYEQYF
V: TRBV11-2; size: .; J: TRBJ2-5; D: .; DNA: TGTGCCAGCAGCTTAGATCCAACAAAGACCCAGTACTTC; CDR3: CASSLDPTKTQYF
V: TRBV7-3; size: .; J: TRBJ2-4; D: .; DNA: TGTGCCAGCAGCTCCCTGGTGCTGGGCTACCAGTACTTC; CDR3: CASSSLVLGYQYF
V: TRBV28; size: .; J: TRBJ2-7; D: TRBD1; DNA: TGTGCCAGCAGCCCTGGACAGGGGCTCTACGAGCAGTACTTC; CDR3: CASSPGQGLYEQYF
V: TRBV27; size: .; J: TRBJ2-1; D: .; DNA: TGTGCCAGCAGTTTAGAGGGCACGAGCTCCTACAATGAGCAGTTCTTC; CDR3: CASSLEGTSSYNEQFF
V: TRBV7-2; size: few; J: TRBJ2-7; D: .; DNA: TGTGCCAGCAGCAAGACGGGGTACGAGCAGTACTTC; CDR3: CASSKTGYEQYF
V: TRBV27; size: .; J: TRBJ2-7; D: .; DNA: TGTGCCAGCAGTTCAGCCAGCGAAAGGCCCTACGAGCAGTACTTC; CDR3: CASSSASERPYEQYF
V: TRBV13; size: .; J: TRBJ2-1; D: .; DNA: TGTGCCAGCAGCTTAACAGGCAACAATGAGCAGTTCTTC; CDR3: CASSLTGNNEQFF
V: TRBV25-1; size: .; J: TRBJ2-1; D: TRBD1; DNA: TGTGCCAGCGGCTGGACAGGGGGGCATGAGCAGTTCTTC; CDR3: CASGWTGGHEQFF
V: TRBV27; size: .; J: TRBJ2-7; D: .; DNA: TGTGCCAGCAGTTCCCCCGGGACACAAGGTCCCTTAGGCCCCTACGAGCAGTACTTC; CDR3: CASSSPGTQGPLGPYEQYF
V: TRBV7-6; size: .; J: TRBJ2-5; D: TRBD2; DNA: TGTGCCAGCAGCTTAGCTGGCGGGAGGGCCGTGGAGACCCAGTACTTC; CDR3: CASSLAGGRAVETQYF
V: TRBV7-2; size: .; J: TRBJ1-1; D: .; DNA: TGTGCCAGCAGCCCCAAGGCGGGGTCGGGGAACACTGAAGCTTTCTTT; CDR3: CASSPKAGSGNTEAFF
V: TRBV29-1; size: few; J: TRBJ2-3; D: TRBD1; DNA: TGCAGCGGGAAACAGGGGGGAGATACGCAGTATTTT; CDR3: CSGKQGGDTQYF
V: TRBV29-1; size: .; J: TRBJ2-7; D: .; DNA: TGCAGCGTTGAAGAGTCGGAGGGTAGAGGCTACGAGCAGTACTTC; CDR3: CSVEESEGRGYEQYF
V: TRBV7-3; size: .; J: TRBJ2-2; D: TRBD2; DNA: TGTGCCAGCAGCTTAAATCCTAGCGGAAACACCGGGGAGCTGTTTTTT; CDR3: CASSLNPSGNTGELFF
V: TRBV5-6; size: once; J: TRBJ1-2; D: .; DNA: TGTGCCAGCAGCTTGGGGGTAACAGACTATGGCTACACCTTC; CDR3: CASSLGVTDYGYTF
V: TRBV6-4; size: .; J: TRBJ2-2; D: .; DNA: TGTGCCAGCAGTGCCCAGACAGGAACCGGGGAGCTGTTTTTT; CDR3: CASSAQTGTGELFF
V: TRBV7-6; size: few; J: TRBJ2-7; D: .; DNA: TGTGCCAGCAGCCCAGGGGAGTACGAGCAGTACTTC; CDR3: CASSPGEYEQYF
V: TRBV18; size: .; J: TRBJ1-1; D: .; DNA: TGTGCCAGCTCACTAACCGGGGGGGAAGAAGCTTTCTTT; CDR3: CASSLTGGEEAFF
V: TRBV27; size: once; J: TRBJ2-4; D: TRBD1; DNA: TGTGCCAGCAGTCCTCAGGGGGTAGCCAAAAACATTCAGTACTTC; CDR3: CASSPQGVAKNIQYF
V: TRBV7-3; size: .; J: TRBJ2-3; D: TRBD1; DNA: TGTGCCAGCAGCGGAGGGGGGACAGGGAGAACAGATACGCAGTATTTT; CDR3: CASSGGGTGRTDTQYF
V: TRBV6-6; size: .; J: TRBJ1-1; D: .; DNA: TGTGCCAGCAGTCCCCACAGGAGCAACACTGAAGCTTTCTTT; CDR3: CASSPHRSNTEAFF
V: TRBV7-9; size: .; J: TRBJ1-1; D: .; DNA: TGTGCCAGCAGCCCCCCAACGGTCACTGAAGCTTTCTTT; CDR3: CASSPPTVTEAFF
V: TRBV7-8; size: .; J: TRBJ1-1; D: .; DNA: TGTGCCAGCAGCTTCAAGCTGCTTGGGGGCCCTGAAGCTTTCTTT; CDR3: CASSFKLLGGPEAFF
V: TRBV5-5; size: .; J: TRBJ2-7; D: .; DNA: TGTGCCAGCAGCTTGGGTCTAGGGGCACGAGAGCAGTACTTC; CDR3: CASSLGLGAREQYF
V: TRBV7-2; size: .; J: TRBJ2-1; D: .; DNA: TGTGCCAGCAGGATCACTTACAATGAGCAGTTCTTC; CDR3: CASRITYNEQFF
V: TRBV18; size: .; J: TRBJ2-2; D: .; DNA: TGTGCCAGCTCACCACTGGGCACTCCCGGGGAGCTGTTTTTT; CDR3: CASSPLGTPGELFF
V: TRBV2; size: .; J: TRBJ2-5; D: .; DNA: TGTGCCAGCAGTGCTGGCGGGCTAGAGACCCAGTACTTC; CDR3: CASSAGGLETQYF
V: TRBV7-9; size: once; J: TRBJ1-2; D: .; DNA: TGTGCCAGCAGTCGTAGGGGGGGCCTCAGCCGCCCAAACTATGGCTACACCTTC; CDR3: CASSRRGGLSRPNYGYTF
V: TRBV18; size: .; J: TRBJ2-2; D: TRBD2; DNA: TGTGCCAGCTCACGGGCGGGAGGAGACACCGGGGAGCTGTTTTTT; CDR3: CASSRAGGDTGELFF
V: TRBV10-3; size: .; J: TRBJ2-1; D: TRBD1; DNA: TGTGCCATCAGTGCCACCCGAGGGGGCTTTTCCAATGAGCAGTTCTTC; CDR3: CAISATRGGFSNEQFF